This TCR beta chain was identified during a study of blood T cell repertoires in COVID-19. In germline, CDR1 is SGHVS, CDR2 FNYEAQ. This CDR3 has 20 amino acids. The V segment lost 2 bases and the J segment 3 bases; nucleotides outside the gene matches: 12. Sequenced by immunoSEQ multiplex PCR; TCRdb stores in-frame clones only, minus some. The sample has 350,000 to 500,000 clones, more than 70% seen once. Sequenced sample: PBMCs or T cells enriched from blood (not recorded which). This sequence was found in a woman aged 18-29 years who had been exposed to COVID-19. V is TRBV7-6 and J is TRBJ2-1; 14 bases are shared with TRBD2. CDR3 bases: TGTGCCAGCAGCTTAACAACGGGACTAGCGGGAGTAAAAGGCTACAATGAGCAGTTCTTC. This codes for CASSLTTGLAGVKGYNEQFF.